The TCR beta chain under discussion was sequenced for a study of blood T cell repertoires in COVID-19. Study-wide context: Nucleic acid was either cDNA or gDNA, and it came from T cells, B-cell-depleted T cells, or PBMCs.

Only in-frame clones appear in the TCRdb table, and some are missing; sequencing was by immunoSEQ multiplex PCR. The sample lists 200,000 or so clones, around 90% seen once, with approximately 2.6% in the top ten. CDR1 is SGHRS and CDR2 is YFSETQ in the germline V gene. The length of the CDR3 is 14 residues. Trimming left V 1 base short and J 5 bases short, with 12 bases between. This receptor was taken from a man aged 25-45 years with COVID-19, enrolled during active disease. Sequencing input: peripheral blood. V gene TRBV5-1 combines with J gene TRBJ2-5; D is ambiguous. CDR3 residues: CASSLTVDRETQYF. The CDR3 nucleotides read TGCGCCAGCAGCTTGACAGTTGATCGGGAGACCCAGTACTTC.